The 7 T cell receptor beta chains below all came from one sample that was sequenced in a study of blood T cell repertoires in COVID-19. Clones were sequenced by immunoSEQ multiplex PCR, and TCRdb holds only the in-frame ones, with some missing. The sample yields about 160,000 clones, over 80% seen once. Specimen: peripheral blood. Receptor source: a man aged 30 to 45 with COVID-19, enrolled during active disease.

The CDR3 protein is CASSYSDSPNEKLFF. In nucleotides, the CDR3 is TGTGCCAGCAGTTACTCGGACAGTCCTAATGAAAAACTGTTTTTT. This sequence joins TRBV6-2 or TRBV6-3 and TRBJ1-4; a possible D gene is TRBD1 (6 bases). The germline V gene has CDR1 MNHEY and CDR2 SVGEGT. CDR3 length: 15 residues. V lost 0 bases and J lost 3, with 8 bases in between.

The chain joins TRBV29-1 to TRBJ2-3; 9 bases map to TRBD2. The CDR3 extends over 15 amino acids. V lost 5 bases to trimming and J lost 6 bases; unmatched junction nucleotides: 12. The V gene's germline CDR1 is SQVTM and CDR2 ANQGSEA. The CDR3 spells CSVLLASGNRDTQYF. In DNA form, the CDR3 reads TGCAGCGTTCTCCTGGCTAGCGGGAACAGGGATACGCAGTATTTT.

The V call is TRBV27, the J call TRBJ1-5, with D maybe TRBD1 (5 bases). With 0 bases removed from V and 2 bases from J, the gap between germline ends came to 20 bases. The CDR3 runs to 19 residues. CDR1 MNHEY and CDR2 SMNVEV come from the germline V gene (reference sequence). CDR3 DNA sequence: TGTGCCAGCAGTTTATCCCCGCCTCAGGGTCTTATTGGCAATCAGCCCCAGCATTTT. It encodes CASSLSPPQGLIGNQPQHF.

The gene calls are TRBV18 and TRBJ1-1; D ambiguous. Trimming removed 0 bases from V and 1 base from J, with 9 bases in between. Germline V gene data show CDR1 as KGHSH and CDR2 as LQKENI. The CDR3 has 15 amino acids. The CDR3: CASSPPPVGNTEAFF. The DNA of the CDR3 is TGTGCCAGCTCACCACCGCCGGTCGGGAACACTGAAGCTTTCTTT.

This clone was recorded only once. The chain's CDR3 is CASSSSRDTGELFF. The CDR3 nucleotides are TGTGCCAGCAGCTCCTCCAGGGACACCGGGGAGCTGTTTTTT. The chain employs TRBV7-3 and TRBJ2-2; TRBD1 is a possible D gene (5 bases). Germline loops: CDR1 SGHTA, CDR2 FQGTGA. This CDR3 spans 14 amino acids. Trimming stripped 4 bases from V and 3 bases from J, with 9 bases between.

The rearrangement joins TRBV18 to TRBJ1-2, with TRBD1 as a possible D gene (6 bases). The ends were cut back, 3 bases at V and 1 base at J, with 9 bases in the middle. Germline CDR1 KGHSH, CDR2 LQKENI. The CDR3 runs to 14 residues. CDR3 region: CASSPGADNYGYTF. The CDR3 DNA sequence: TGTGCCAGCTCACCGGGGGCAGATAACTATGGCTACACCTTC.

The CDR3 DNA follows: TGCGCCAGCAGCCAAGGGGCAGACCCCTATGGCTACACCTTC. It codes for CASSQGADPYGYTF. V usage is TRBV4-1 and J usage is TRBJ1-2; D remains ambiguous. The CDR3 has 14 amino acids. Germline V lookup: CDR1 MGHRA, CDR2 YSYEKL. Trimming left V 1 base short and J 4 bases short, with 10 bases between.